This entry lists 26 T cell receptor beta chains sequenced from one sample in a study of T-cell reconstitution after alpha-beta-depleted transplantation in children. A TCRbeta library incorporating unique molecular identifiers was prepared. In TCRdb, the PCR reads were re-called with MiXCR into one record per CDR3 protein. The sample includes 450,000 to 550,000 distinct CDR3 sequences, roughly 11% of them seen just once. This specimen was PBMCs, mostly from graft donor cells, taken 180 days after TCRalphabeta/CD19-depleted stem cell transplant. Every receptor here comes from a female patient aged 2-10 years who had a stem cell transplant for aplastic anemia, so the T cells may come from the graft donor.

This clonotype was counted once. The chain is built from TRBV29-1 and TRBJ2-1; unclear D gene. V lost 7 bases to trimming and J lost 6 bases, with 31 bases between them. CDR1 and CDR2 (germline): SQVTM, ANQGSEA. This CDR3 is 18 amino acids long. This CDR3 is CSATTPHGNIQEANEQFF. In nucleotides, the CDR3 is TGCAGCGCCACAACCCCACATGGTAATATCCAAGAGGCCAATGAGCAGTTCTTC.

This clonotype was detected only a few times. This chain links TRBV7-2 with TRBJ2-3; TRBD2 aligns across 8 bases. The CDR3 length is 17 residues. Germline loops: CDR1 SGHTA, CDR2 FQGNSA. V gave up 5 bases and J gave up 2 bases; unmatched junction bases: 12. CDR3 loop: CASSRTWSTSVTDTQYF. In nucleotides, the CDR3 is TGTGCCAGCAGCCGGACGTGGTCGACTAGCGTCACAGATACGCAGTATTTT.

This clonotype occurred many times. The V gene is TRBV11-3, the J gene TRBJ2-6; 7 bases fit TRBD1. Germline V CDR1 and CDR2: SGHNT, YENEEA. The ends lost 3 bases at V and 1 base at J; junction bases unmatched: 6. This CDR3 is built from 17 residues. This CDR3 reads CASSFKATGSGANVLTF. For the CDR3, the DNA is TGTGCCAGCAGCTTTAAGGCGACAGGGTCTGGGGCCAACGTCCTGACTTTC. Complete variable domain (other parts from reference TRBV11-3 and TRBJ2-6): EAGVVQSPRYKIIEKKQPVAFWCNPISGHNTLYWYLQNLGQGPELLIRYENEEAVDDSQLPKDRFSAERLKGVDSTLKIQPAELGDSAVYLCASSFKATGSGANVLTFGAGSRLTVL.

There are a few counts of this clonotype. The V and J genes are TRBV7-2 and TRBJ2-1; TRBD2 is a possible D gene (6 bases). Trimming took off 0 bases at V and 13 bases at J, with 16 bases between the two ends. Germline V gene lookup returns CDR1 SGHTA and CDR2 FQGNSA. The CDR3 is 14 residues long. CDR3 sequence: CASSLAGTGTLQFF. The CDR3 bases are TGTGCCAGCAGCTTAGCGGGGACCGGGACTCTTCAGTTCTTC.

The V and J genes are TRBV29-1 and TRBJ2-4; 7 bases are shared with TRBD1. The CDR3 runs to 15 residues. V lost 2 bases and J lost 3; bases outside the gene matches: 7. Germline-derived CDR1 and CDR2 are SQVTM and ANQGSEA. The CDR3 is CSVERATGIKNIQYF. In DNA, the CDR3 is TGCAGCGTTGAAAGGGCGACAGGGATCAAAAACATTCAGTACTTC.

This clonotype has ten or more counts. The chain links TRBV29-1 to TRBJ1-2; no reliable D call. Germline CDR1 and CDR2: SQVTM and ANQGSEA. V lost 7 bases and J 1 base, leaving 7 bases between the germline ends. CDR3 size: 11 residues. The CDR3 loop reads CSAALNYGYTF. The CDR3 nucleotides are TGCAGCGCCGCCCTTAACTATGGCTACACCTTC.

Many counts were recorded for this clonotype. The chain joins TRBV13 to TRBJ2-2, with D unresolved. Trimming cost V 1 base and J 0 bases, with 9 bases left between them. The CDR3 runs to 16 residues. Germline V CDR1 and CDR2: PRHDT, FYEKMQ (reference sequence). The CDR3 region has the DNA TGTGCCAGCAGCTTAGTGTGGGGTACGAACACCGGGGAGCTGTTTTTT. Translation gives CASSLVWGTNTGELFF.

This clonotype was observed at least ten times. The gene calls are TRBV29-1 and TRBJ2-3; D gene ambiguous. CDR1 is SQVTM and CDR2 is ANQGSEA in the germline V gene. Trimming took off 3 bases at V and 7 bases at J, with 14 bases between the two ends. CDR3 length equals 13 residues. CDR3 sequence: CSVDARVTHTQYF. The CDR3 nucleotides are TGCAGCGTTGATGCCCGAGTCACTCATACGCAGTATTTT.

This clonotype occurred a few times. The chain couples TRBV15 to TRBJ2-7; weak D call: TRBD1 (5 bases). CDR3 size: 14 residues. Germline V gene sequence: CDR1 LNHNV, CDR2 YYDKDF (reference sequence). V dropped 3 bases and J dropped 6 bases, with 15 bases sitting between them. This chain's CDR3 is CATSSRAGSSEQYF. CDR3 nucleotide sequence: TGTGCCACCAGCAGCCGGGCAGGGTCTTCCGAGCAGTACTTC.

This chain links TRBV29-1 with TRBJ2-7, with a tentative D call TRBD1 (5 bases). This CDR3 is 13 amino acids long. The germline V gene encodes CDR1 SQVTM and CDR2 ANQGSEA. The ends were cut back, 3 bases at V and 0 bases at J, with 9 bases in the middle. The CDR3 nucleotides read TGCAGCGTTGAGAAGGACATCTCCTACGAGCAGTACTTC. Its translation: CSVEKDISYEQYF.

The J gene is TRBJ1-6, the V gene TRBV3-1; TRBD1 is a possible D gene (6 bases). The length of the CDR3 is 16 residues. Between the trimmed V and J ends, which lost 1 base and 9 bases, there was a span of 16 bases. The germline V gene encodes CDR1 LGHDT and CDR2 YNNKEL (reference sequence). The CDR3 DNA reads as TGTGCCAGCAGCCAAGTCGGAGGACAGCCGTCTTCACCCCTCCACTTT. Amino acid sequence: CASSQVGGQPSSPLHF.

V and J are TRBV20-1 and TRBJ2-7; D ambiguous. The CDR3 is made up of 13 amino acids. In germline, CDR1 is DFQATT, CDR2 SNEGSKA (reference sequence). The germline V and J ends were trimmed by 1 base and 4 bases, with 11 bases remaining between them. The CDR3 protein is CSARADRTYEQYF. DNA of the CDR3: TGCAGTGCTAGAGCAGACCGCACATACGAGCAGTACTTC.

V and J are TRBV10-3 and TRBJ2-7, with a weak D call TRBD2 (6 bases). V dropped 3 bases and J dropped 5 bases, with 8 bases sitting between them. Germline V CDR1 and CDR2: ENHRY, SYGVKD. CDR3 length: 12 residues. CDR3 DNA: TGTGCCATCAGTGATCGGGAGAACGAGCAGTACGTC. This gives the protein CAISDRENEQYV.

The sample holds many counts of this clonotype. The chain has TRBV6-5 and TRBJ2-5, with TRBD2 identical over 13 bases. The CDR3 extends over 17 amino acids. Per the germline V gene, CDR1 is MNHEY and CDR2 is SVGAGI. V dropped 2 bases and J dropped 5; count of bases not matched to a gene: 8. In DNA, the CDR3 is TGTGCCAGCAGTTACGACACTAGCGGGAGGGCCCGGGAGACCCAGTACTTC. Its protein product is CASSYDTSGRARETQYF.

This clonotype has ten or more counts. The chain recombines TRBV29-1 with TRBJ2-2, with 9 bases aligning to TRBD2. This CDR3 is 16 amino acids long. After removal of 5 bases from V and 0 bases from J, the junction contained 7 bases not matched to a gene. Germline-derived CDR1 and CDR2 are SQVTM and ANQGSEA. CDR3: CSVCLAGKANTGELFF. The CDR3 DNA sequence: TGCAGCGTTTGCCTAGCGGGAAAAGCGAACACCGGGGAGCTGTTTTTT.

The chain uses TRBV7-9 and TRBJ2-1; TRBD2 is a possible D gene (6 bases). The CDR3 is 16 amino acids. Germline V lookup: CDR1 SEHNR, CDR2 FQNEAQ (reference sequence). Between the trimmed V and J ends, which lost 5 bases and 2 bases, there was a span of 16 bases. The chain's CDR3 is CASSPLAPSTYNEQFF. The CDR3 coding sequence is TGTGCCAGCAGCCCTCTAGCGCCCTCGACCTACAATGAGCAGTTCTTC.

This clonotype was recorded a few times. V gene TRBV11-2 combines with J gene TRBJ2-2; D might be TRBD2 (5 bases). V was clipped by 5 bases and J by 10 bases, with 11 bases between them. Germline CDR1 reads SGHAT; CDR2 reads FQNNGV. The CDR3 covers 12 residues. The CDR3 region has the DNA TGTGCCAGCAGCCCCCGGGGTCCGGAGCTGTTTTTT. Its translation: CASSPRGPELFF.

V gene TRBV6-2 or TRBV6-3 combines with J gene TRBJ1-5; weak D call: TRBD1 (5 bases). Germline-derived CDR1 and CDR2 are MNHEY and SVGEGT. The CDR3 contains 14 residues. The V gene lost 2 bases and the J gene lost 5 bases, with 10 bases spanning the gap. The CDR3 region is CASSYRTNYQPQHF. The CDR3, as DNA: TGTGCCAGCAGTTACCGGACAAACTATCAGCCCCAGCATTTT.

This chain links TRBV27 with TRBJ1-5; 8 nucleotides line up with TRBD1. Germline assignment: CDR1 MNHEY and CDR2 SMNVEV (reference sequence). The CDR3 is made up of 17 amino acids. J gave up 4 bases and V 6 bases, and 14 bases lay outside the gene matches. In DNA form, the CDR3 reads TGTGCCAGCAGCCCAGGACAGGGTATCGTGTTTAATCAGCCCCAGCATTTT. It encodes CASSPGQGIVFNQPQHF.

The genes are TRBV20-1 and TRBJ2-1; D not resolved. The germline CDR1 and CDR2 sequences are DFQATT and SNEGSKA (reference sequence). The germline V and J ends were trimmed by 5 bases and 9 bases, with 14 bases remaining between them. The CDR3 length is 12 residues. CDR3 loop: CSAPPGSAEQFF. CDR3 bases: TGCAGTGCTCCACCAGGCTCTGCTGAGCAGTTCTTC.

About this clonotype: Here the CDR3 omits its conserved ending phenylalanine or tryptophan, so a read error is the likely source. V and J are TRBV20-1 and TRBJ2-5; 14 positions match TRBD2. Germline trimming cut 5 bases from V and 5 bases from J; bases unmatched to any gene: 7. Germline V gene lookup returns CDR1 DFQATT and CDR2 SNEGSKA (reference sequence). The CDR3 covers 15 residues. The CDR3 sequence: CSAPTSGRARETQYL. The CDR3 bases are TGCAGTGCTCCGACTAGCGGGAGGGCCCGTGAGACCCAGTACCTC.

This clonotype was detected only a few times. J is TRBJ2-2 and V is TRBV6-2 or TRBV6-3, with D perhaps TRBD1 or TRBD2 (5 bases each). Per germline, CDR1 MNHEY and CDR2 SVGEGT. This CDR3 has 14 amino acids. V was shortened by 6 bases and J by 8 bases, with 16 bases between the two germline ends. This CDR3 reads CASRTGTPRGELFF. In nucleotides, the CDR3 is TGTGCCAGCAGAACCGGGACCCCTAGGGGGGAGCTGTTTTTT.

This chain joins TRBV12-3 or TRBV12-4 and TRBJ2-3, with D hard to call. This CDR3 has 14 residues. Trimming removed 6 bases at V and 3 bases at J, with 13 bases between. The DNA of the CDR3 is TGTGCCAGCAGCTACAGATGGAAGACAGATACGCAGTATTTT. Protein product: CASSYRWKTDTQYF.

There are a few counts of this clonotype. This chain links TRBV6-1 with TRBJ2-7, with a weak D call TRBD1 (5 bases). Germline V gives CDR1 MNHNS, CDR2 SASEGT. The CDR3 consists of 13 residues. CDR3 bases: TGTGCCAGCAGTCAAGCAGGGTCCTCCGAGCAGTACGTC. Residues: CASSQAGSSEQYV.

In its sample, this clonotype was seen a few times. The V call is TRBV6-2 or TRBV6-3, the J call TRBJ2-7; tentatively, D is TRBD1 (5 bases). From germline, CDR1 is MNHEY and CDR2 SVGEGT. Trimming cost V 4 bases and J 3 bases, with 10 bases left between them. CDR3 length: 13 residues. The DNA for the CDR3 is TGTGCCAGCAGTTCGACAGAATACTACGAGCAGTACGTC. Its translation is CASSSTEYYEQYV.

This clonotype was seen only once. The rearrangement uses TRBV7-9 and TRBJ1-1; D perhaps matches TRBD1 (6 bases). Trimming stripped 3 bases from V and 5 bases from J, with 7 bases between. CDR1 is SEHNR, CDR2 FQNEAQ, per germline (reference sequence). This CDR3 is built from 12 residues. CDR3 coding DNA: TGTGCCAGCAGCTTTCAGGGGACTGAAGCTTTCTTT. Translating it yields CASSFQGTEAFF.